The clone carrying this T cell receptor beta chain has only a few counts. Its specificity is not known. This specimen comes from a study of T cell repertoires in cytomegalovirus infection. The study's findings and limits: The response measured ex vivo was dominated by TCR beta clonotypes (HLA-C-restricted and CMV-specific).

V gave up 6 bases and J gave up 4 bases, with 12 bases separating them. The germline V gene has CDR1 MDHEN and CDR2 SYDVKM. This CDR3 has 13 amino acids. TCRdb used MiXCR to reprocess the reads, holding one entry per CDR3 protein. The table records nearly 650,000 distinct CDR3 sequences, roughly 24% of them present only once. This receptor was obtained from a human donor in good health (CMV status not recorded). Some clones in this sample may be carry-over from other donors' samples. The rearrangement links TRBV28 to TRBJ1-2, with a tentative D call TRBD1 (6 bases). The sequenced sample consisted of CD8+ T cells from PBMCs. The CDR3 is CASSPEGVYGYTF. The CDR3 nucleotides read TGTGCCAGCAGCCCCGAGGGGGTCTATGGCTACACCTTC.